This TCR beta chain comes out of a study of cytomegalovirus exposure and HLA in healthy donors. Looked up from germline, CDR1 is SGHNT and CDR2 is YENEEA. The CDR3 is 16 amino acids. Trimming cost V 4 bases and J 1 base; bases outside gene matches: 2. The PCR made use of 60 Vbeta and 13 Jbeta primers. Sequenced by immunoSEQ multiplex PCR; TCRdb stores in-frame clones only, minus some. The table includes around 170,000 clones, roughly 79% detected once. The sequenced sample was PBMCs. V and J are TRBV11-3 and TRBJ2-6; 9 nucleotides match TRBD1. The receptor was isolated from a woman in her 40s in good health and CMV-seropositive. The CDR3, as DNA: TGTGCCAGCAGCTCCGGGACAGGGTCTGGGGCCAACGTCCTGACTTTC. Translating it yields CASSSGTGSGANVLTF.